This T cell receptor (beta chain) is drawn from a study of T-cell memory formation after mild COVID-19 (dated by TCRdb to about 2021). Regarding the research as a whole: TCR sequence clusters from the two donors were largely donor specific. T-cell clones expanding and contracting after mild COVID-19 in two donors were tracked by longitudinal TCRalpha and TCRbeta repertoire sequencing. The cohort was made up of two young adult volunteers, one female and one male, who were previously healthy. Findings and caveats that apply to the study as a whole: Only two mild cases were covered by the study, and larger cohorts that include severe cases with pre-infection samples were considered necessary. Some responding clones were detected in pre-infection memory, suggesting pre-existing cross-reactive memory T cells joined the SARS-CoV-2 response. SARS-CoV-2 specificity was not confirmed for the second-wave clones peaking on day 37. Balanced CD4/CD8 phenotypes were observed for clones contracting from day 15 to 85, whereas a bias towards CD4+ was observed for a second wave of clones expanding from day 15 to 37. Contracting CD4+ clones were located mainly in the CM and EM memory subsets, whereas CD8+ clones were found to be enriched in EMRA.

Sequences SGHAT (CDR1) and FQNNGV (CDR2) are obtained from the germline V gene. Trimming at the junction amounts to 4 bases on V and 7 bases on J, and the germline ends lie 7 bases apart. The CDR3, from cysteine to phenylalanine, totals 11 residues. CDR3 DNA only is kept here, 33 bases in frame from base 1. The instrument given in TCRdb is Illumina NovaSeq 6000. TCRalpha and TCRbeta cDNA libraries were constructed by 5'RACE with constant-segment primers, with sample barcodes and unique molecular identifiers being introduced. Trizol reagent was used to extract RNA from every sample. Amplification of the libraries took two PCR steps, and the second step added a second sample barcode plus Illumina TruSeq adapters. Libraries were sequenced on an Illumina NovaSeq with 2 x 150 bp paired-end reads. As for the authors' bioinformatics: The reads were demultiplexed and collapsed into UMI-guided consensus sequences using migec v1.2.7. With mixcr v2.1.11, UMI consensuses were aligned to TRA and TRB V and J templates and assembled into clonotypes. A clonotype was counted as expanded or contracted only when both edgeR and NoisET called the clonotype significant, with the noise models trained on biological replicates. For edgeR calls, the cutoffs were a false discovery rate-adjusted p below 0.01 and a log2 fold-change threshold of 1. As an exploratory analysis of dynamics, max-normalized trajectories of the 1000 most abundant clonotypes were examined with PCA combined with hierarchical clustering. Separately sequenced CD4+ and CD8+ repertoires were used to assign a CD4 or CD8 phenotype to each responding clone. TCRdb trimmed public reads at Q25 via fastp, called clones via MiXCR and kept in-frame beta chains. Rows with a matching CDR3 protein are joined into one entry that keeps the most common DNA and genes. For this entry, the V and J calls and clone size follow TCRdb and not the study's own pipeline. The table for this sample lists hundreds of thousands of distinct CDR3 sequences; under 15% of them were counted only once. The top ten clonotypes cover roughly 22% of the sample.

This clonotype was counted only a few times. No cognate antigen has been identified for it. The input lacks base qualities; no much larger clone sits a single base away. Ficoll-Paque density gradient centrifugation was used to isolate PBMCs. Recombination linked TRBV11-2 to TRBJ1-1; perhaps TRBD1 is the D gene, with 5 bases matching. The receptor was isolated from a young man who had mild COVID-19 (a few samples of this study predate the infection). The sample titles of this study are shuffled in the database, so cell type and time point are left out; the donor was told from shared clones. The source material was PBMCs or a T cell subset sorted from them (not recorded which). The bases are TGTGCCAGCAGCTCGAGGGGTGAAGCTTTCTTT. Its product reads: CASSSRGEAFF.